Each of the 27 T cell receptor beta chains below was sequenced from the same sample in a study of blood T cell repertoires in COVID-19. Only in-frame clones appear in the TCRdb table, and some are missing; sequencing was by immunoSEQ multiplex PCR. The profile shows almost 400,000 clones, around 87% of them singletons. Input material: PBMCs or T cells enriched from blood (not recorded which). These receptors came from a woman in her twenties or thirties with acute COVID-19.

The genes are TRBV30 and TRBJ1-2, with 12 bases fitting TRBD1. The CDR3 consists of 15 residues. Germline assignment: CDR1 GTSNPN and CDR2 SVGIG (reference sequence). Losses at the gene ends were 1 base for V and 5 bases for J; bases not matched to a gene: 5. The CDR3 protein is CAWSAGTGGRYGYTF. The CDR3 coding sequence is TGTGCCTGGAGTGCAGGGACAGGGGGCAGGTATGGCTACACCTTC.

The chain links TRBV19 to TRBJ1-5; 10 bases are shared with TRBD1. From germline, CDR1 is LNHDA and CDR2 SQIVND (reference sequence). The trim removed 10 bases at V and 4 bases at J, leaving 10 bases unmatched. This CDR3 region has 15 residues. DNA of the CDR3: TGTGCCATAGGGACAGGGGCCTTGGGAAATCAGCCCCAGCATTTT. This sequence encodes CAIGTGALGNQPQHF. The full variable domain, its missing parts supplied by reference TRBV19 and TRBJ1-5, is DGGITQSPKYLFRKEGQNVTLSCEQNLNHDAMYWYRQDPGQGLRLIYYSQIVNDFQKGDIAEGYSVSREKKESFPLTVTSAQKNPTAFYLCAIGTGALGNQPQHFGDGTRLSIL.

This chain links TRBV24-1 with TRBJ2-1; D might be TRBD2 (7 bases). The CDR3 loop spans 18 amino acids. Germline-derived CDR1 and CDR2 are KGHDR and SFDVKD. V lost 0 bases to trimming and J lost 0 bases, with 14 bases between them. CDR3 sequence: CATSDLGRGPSSYNEQFF. For the CDR3, the DNA is TGTGCCACCAGTGATTTGGGGCGGGGGCCTAGCTCCTACAATGAGCAGTTCTTC.

V usage is TRBV7-2 and J usage is TRBJ1-2, with TRBD1 as a possible D gene (6 bases). Trimming took off 3 bases at V and 4 bases at J, with 15 bases between the two ends. The CDR3 loop spans 15 amino acids. CDR1 is SGHTA, CDR2 FQGNSA, per germline. CDR3 nucleotide sequence: TGTGCCAGCAGCTTTACGACAGGCAACCTCTATGGCTACACCTTC. Translated: CASSFTTGNLYGYTF.

The CDR3 DNA follows: TGTGCCAGCAGCCCGGACAGGGACGCTGAAGCTTTCTTT. Translated: CASSPDRDAEAFF. The chain is built from TRBV7-2 and TRBJ1-1, with 8 bases lining up with TRBD1. Germline assignment: CDR1 SGHTA and CDR2 FQGNSA. The CDR3 spans 13 residues. With 5 bases clipped from V and 6 bases from J, the junction kept 5 bases outside the gene matches.

This chain connects TRBV6-2 or TRBV6-3 to TRBJ1-1; D is uncertain. This CDR3 contains 17 residues. Trimming took 5 bases from V and 1 from J, leaving 20 bases between them. Germline lookup yields CDR1 MNHEY and CDR2 SVGEGT. The CDR3 bases are TGTGCCAGCAGTCCCAGGCGAGACACCTATTGGAACACTGAAGCTTTCTTT. Amino acid sequence: CASSPRRDTYWNTEAFF.

Comment on this clone: This sample also contains other DNA sequences that code for the same CDR3. This rearrangement joins TRBV5-1 to TRBJ1-4; D may be TRBD1 (6 bases). Trimming left V 0 bases short and J 6 bases short, with 12 bases between. The CDR3 contains 15 residues. CDR1 is SGHRS, CDR2 YFSETQ, per germline. CDR3 region: CASSLEGGEDEKLFF. The CDR3 region has the DNA TGCGCCAGCAGCTTGGAAGGGGGGGAGGATGAAAAACTGTTTTTT.

DNA for the CDR3: TGTGCCATCAGTGACCAAGCGGGGGGGACAGATACGCAGTATTTT. This codes for CAISDQAGGTDTQYF. The chain joins TRBV10-3 to TRBJ2-3; 10 positions match TRBD2. The trim removed 3 bases at V and 3 bases at J, leaving 3 bases unmatched. Germline loops: CDR1 ENHRY, CDR2 SYGVKD. This CDR3 has 15 amino acids.

The chain employs TRBV6-1 and TRBJ1-2; no firm D call. Germline V gene data show CDR1 as MNHNS and CDR2 as SASEGT. The ends were cut back, 3 bases at V and 4 bases at J, with 9 bases in the middle. The CDR3 totals 13 residues. The CDR3 nucleotides are TGTGCCAGCAGTGACAACAATGCCTATGGCTACACCTTC. It is translated as CASSDNNAYGYTF.

The chain has TRBV27 and TRBJ2-1; 11 bases align to TRBD2. V lost 5 bases and J lost 7; bases outside the gene matches: 19. The CDR3 is made up of 19 amino acids. Germline V lookup: CDR1 MNHEY, CDR2 SMNVEV (reference sequence). DNA for the CDR3: TGTGCCAGCAGTCCGACTAGCGGGGCCGCCCTCGGACATCGGAATGAGCAGTTCTTC. The encoded protein is CASSPTSGAALGHRNEQFF.

V gene TRBV19 combines with J gene TRBJ2-1, with 9 bases that match TRBD1. The V segment lost 1 base and the J segment 6 bases; nucleotides outside the gene matches: 4. The CDR3 spans 15 residues. Germline loops: CDR1 LNHDA, CDR2 SQIVND (reference sequence). DNA of the CDR3: TGTGCCAGTAGTATAGGGACGACAGGGGGCAATGAGCAGTTCTTC. It encodes CASSIGTTGGNEQFF. The whole variable domain, remainder taken from reference TRBV19 and TRBJ2-1, is DGGITQSPKYLFRKEGQNVTLSCEQNLNHDAMYWYRQDPGQGLRLIYYSQIVNDFQKGDIAEGYSVSREKKESFPLTVTSAQKNPTAFYLCASSIGTTGGNEQFFGPGTRLTVL.

The chain recombines TRBV7-3 with TRBJ1-4, with TRBD1 identical over 9 bases. J was trimmed by 8 bases and V by 3 bases; bases with no gene match: 7. Germline assignment: CDR1 SGHTA and CDR2 FQGTGA. This CDR3 contains 15 residues. CDR3: CASSLGRDRAEKLFF. CDR3 sequence (DNA): TGTGCCAGCAGCTTGGGGAGGGACAGGGCCGAAAAACTGTTTTTT.

The V gene is TRBV7-6, the J gene TRBJ2-1, with unresolved D. Germline lookup yields CDR1 SGHVS and CDR2 FNYEAQ. The V end lost 1 base, the J end lost 5 bases, and 6 bases lay between the germline ends. CDR3 size: 13 residues. This CDR3 is CASSLVVNNEQFF. The DNA for the CDR3 is TGTGCCAGCAGCTTAGTTGTAAACAATGAGCAGTTCTTC.

The chain recombines TRBV5-1 with TRBJ2-1; 11 bases fit TRBD1. V trimming: 4 bases; J trimming: 4 bases; junction bases outside the gene matches: 7. The length of the CDR3 is 16 residues. The V gene's germline CDR1 is SGHRS and CDR2 YFSETQ. The CDR3 coding sequence is TGCGCCAGCAGCCCCGGGGACAGGGGGATATACAATGAGCAGTTCTTC. Residues: CASSPGDRGIYNEQFF.

CDR3 sequence reads: CSDGDDRTSTDTQYF. CDR3 DNA: TGTTCAGACGGAGATGACAGAACTAGCACAGATACGCAGTATTTT. The gene calls are TRBV12-1 and TRBJ2-3; the table's D call, TRBD1, has no DNA check behind it. TRBV12-1 is described as a pseudogene. The CDR3 totals 15 residues.

This clone was observed once. The genes are TRBV29-1 and TRBJ2-7; tentatively, D is TRBD1 (5 bases). The germline CDR1 and CDR2 sequences are SQVTM and ANQGSEA. Trimming took 7 bases from V and 0 from J, leaving 19 bases between them. The CDR3 loop spans 15 amino acids. CDR3 nucleotide sequence: TGCAGCGCCCAAGTCGTGCGACAGAGCTCCTACGAGCAGTACTTC. Amino acid sequence: CSAQVVRQSSYEQYF.

A single count supports this clone. The rearrangement links TRBV24-1 to TRBJ2-7, with D possibly matching TRBD1 (5 bases). CDR1 and CDR2 (germline): KGHDR, SFDVKD. The CDR3 runs 13 residues. V lost 4 bases to trimming and J lost 2 bases, with 8 bases between them. The CDR3 nucleotides read TGTGCCACCAGTGAATTACAGGCCTACGAGCAGTACTTC. This sequence encodes CATSELQAYEQYF.

The chain uses TRBV5-4 and TRBJ1-2, with D perhaps matching TRBD1 (5 bases). V was pared by 2 bases and J by 4 bases, with 9 bases between. The CDR3 is 13 residues long. CDR1 is SGHNT, CDR2 YYREEE, per germline (reference sequence). The DNA for the CDR3 is TGTGCCAGCAGCTTTGGGGGGATCTATGGCTACACCTTC. Translation gives CASSFGGIYGYTF.

This clone was counted a single time. The rearrangement uses TRBV27 and TRBJ2-7, with 7 positions matching TRBD1. The trim removed 0 bases at V and 0 bases at J, leaving 2 bases unmatched. This CDR3 has 15 amino acids. The V gene's germline CDR1 is MNHEY and CDR2 SMNVEV (reference sequence). The CDR3: CASSLSTGISYEQYF. The CDR3 DNA reads as TGTGCCAGCAGTTTATCGACAGGGATCTCCTACGAGCAGTACTTC.

This clone was counted once. The chain is built from TRBV6-5 and TRBJ1-5; D unclear. V was clipped by 9 bases and J by 2 bases, with 14 bases between them. This CDR3 comprises 14 residues. CDR1 is MNHEY and CDR2 is SVGAGI in the germline V gene. CDR3 loop: CASLGSRGNQPQHF. In DNA, the CDR3 is TGTGCCAGTCTGGGATCGAGGGGCAATCAGCCCCAGCATTTT.

The chain recombines TRBV5-6 with TRBJ1-2; no definite D call. This CDR3 spans 15 amino acids. CDR1 SGHDT and CDR2 YYEEEE come from the germline V gene. The V end was cut by 4 bases, the J end by 1 base, with 14 bases between. This CDR3 reads CASSPWPRDNYGYTF. As DNA, the CDR3 is TGTGCCAGCAGCCCCTGGCCCCGGGATAACTATGGCTACACCTTC.

This clone occurred once. The chain links TRBV2 to TRBJ2-7; 11 bases are a match to TRBD2. V lost 5 bases and J lost 2; bases outside the gene matches: 5. The CDR3 loop spans 15 amino acids. CDR1 and CDR2 (germline): SNHLY, FYNNEI. In DNA, the CDR3 is TGTGCCAGCAGTACCCGACTAGCGGGGACCTACGAGCAGTACTTC. Protein: CASSTRLAGTYEQYF. Together with reference TRBV2 and TRBJ2-7, the CDR3 gives the full variable domain: EPEVTQTPSHQVTQMGQEVILRCVPISNHLYFYWYRQILGQKVEFLVSFYNNEISEKSEIFDDQFSVERPDGSNFTLKIRSTKLEDSAMYFCASSTRLAGTYEQYFGPGTRLTVT.

V usage is TRBV7-8 and J usage is TRBJ1-5; D unresolved. This CDR3 is built from 14 residues. Germline CDR1 and CDR2: SGHVS and FQNEAQ. Trimming pared 3 bases from V and 3 bases from J, leaving 9 bases between. The CDR3 sequence: CASSFGGINQPQHF. CDR3 DNA sequence: TGTGCCAGCAGCTTTGGAGGAATCAATCAGCCCCAGCATTTT.

The rearrangement links TRBV7-2 to TRBJ2-7, with TRBD1 matching 9 bases. The length of the CDR3 is 16 residues. CDR1 SGHTA and CDR2 FQGNSA come from the germline V gene. V dropped 7 bases and J dropped 1; count of bases not matched to a gene: 11. The CDR3 region is CASTPRGTGISYEQYF. The DNA of the CDR3 is TGTGCCAGCACCCCAAGGGGGACAGGGATTTCCTACGAGCAGTACTTC.

The V gene is TRBV14, the J gene TRBJ2-1, with 8 positions matching TRBD2. CDR3 length: 17 residues. Germline-derived CDR1 and CDR2 are SGHDN and FVKESK. V was pared by 0 bases and J by 0 bases, with 4 bases of the junction left unmatched. For the CDR3, the DNA is TGTGCCAGCAGCCAAGATCGGGGGGGCCCCTCCTACAATGAGCAGTTCTTC. This encodes CASSQDRGGPSYNEQFF.

The rearrangement uses TRBV2 and TRBJ2-5; 7 nucleotides align to TRBD1. Trimming took 3 bases from V and 5 from J; bases not matched to a gene: 12. Germline CDR1 is SNHLY and CDR2 is FYNNEI. This CDR3 contains 16 residues. The CDR3 sequence: CASSEKGASRWETQYF. The CDR3 DNA reads TGTGCCAGCAGTGAGAAGGGGGCTAGCCGGTGGGAGACCCAGTACTTC.

The chain is built from TRBV3-1 (or the pseudogene TRBV3-2) and TRBJ1-1, with 9 bases identical to TRBD1. The junction had 5 bases not matched to a gene; V was cut back by 7 bases and J by 2 bases. The CDR3 contains 14 residues. Germline CDR1 reads LGHDT; CDR2 reads YNNKEL (reference sequence). In DNA form, the CDR3 reads TGTGCCAGCACTCGACAGGGGGGTAACACTGAAGCTTTCTTT. It codes for CASTRQGGNTEAFF.